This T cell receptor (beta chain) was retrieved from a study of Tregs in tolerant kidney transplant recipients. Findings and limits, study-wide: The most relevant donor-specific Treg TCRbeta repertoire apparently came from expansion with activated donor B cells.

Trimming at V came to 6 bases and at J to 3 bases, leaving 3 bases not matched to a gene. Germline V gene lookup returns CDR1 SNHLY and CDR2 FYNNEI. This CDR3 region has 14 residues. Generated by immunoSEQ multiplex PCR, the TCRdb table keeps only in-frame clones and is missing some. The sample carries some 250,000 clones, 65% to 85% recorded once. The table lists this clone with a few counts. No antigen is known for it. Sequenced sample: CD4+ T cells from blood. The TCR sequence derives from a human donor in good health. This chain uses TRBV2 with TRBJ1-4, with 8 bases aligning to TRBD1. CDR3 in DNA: TGTGCCAGCAGGCAGACAGGGGCTAATGAAAAACTGTTTTTT. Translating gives CASRQTGANEKLFF.